The rows below give T cell receptor beta chains drawn from one sample of a study of early T cells in non-severe SARS-CoV-2 infection. TCRdb recomputed calls from the 5' RACE reads with MiXCR, one row per CDR3 protein. The repertoire includes about 46,000 distinct CDR3 sequences, less than 6.5% of them detected once, and roughly 5.2% sits in the top ten. Sequencing used whole blood, obtained at baseline. Receptor source: an adult who was a healthcare worker with PCR-confirmed SARS-CoV-2 infection or an uninfected control (not recorded which). The CDR3 runs from the conserved cysteine through the conserved F or W. Fields, in order: J gene, D gene, clone size, V gene, CDR3 DNA, CDR3 protein. The D gene is left open where the match is weak. Some rows have no size entry. The others give once, few or many, or a class for an expanded clone.

J: TRBJ2-7
D: .
size: many
V: TRBV7-2
DNA: TGTGCCAGCAGCTTGGGCAGGGTACTTGGAGAGCAGTACTTC
CDR3: CASSLGRVLGEQYF

J: TRBJ2-3
D: TRBD2
size: .
V: TRBV19
DNA: TGTGCCAGTAGTGGGGGACTAGCGGGGGCCCCACACACAGATACGCAGTATTTT
CDR3: CASSGGLAGAPHTDTQYF

J: TRBJ2-7
D: .
size: .
V: TRBV4-1
DNA: TGCGCCAGCAGCCGAGACTCGGCGCGGTACGAGCAGTACTTC
CDR3: CASSRDSARYEQYF

J: TRBJ1-5
D: .
size: .
V: TRBV19
DNA: TGTGCCAGTAGTAGAGGAGGGTTGAATCAGCCCCAGCATTTT
CDR3: CASSRGGLNQPQHF

J: TRBJ1-2
D: .
size: .
V: TRBV18
DNA: TGTGCCAGCTCGCCCGACAGCAAGCCTATTTATGGCTACACCTTC
CDR3: CASSPDSKPIYGYTF

J: TRBJ1-1
D: .
size: few
V: TRBV27
DNA: TGTGCCAGCAGTTTCGGCACTGAAGCTTTCTTT
CDR3: CASSFGTEAFF

J: TRBJ2-7
D: TRBD2
size: few
V: TRBV6-1
DNA: TGTGCCAGCAGGACACGAGCGGGGACCTACGAGCAGTACTTC
CDR3: CASRTRAGTYEQYF

J: TRBJ2-1
D: .
size: many
V: TRBV6-6
DNA: TGTGCCAGCAGGGGGACCACCGACAATGAGCAGTTCTTC
CDR3: CASRGTTDNEQFF

J: TRBJ1-3
D: .
size: many
V: TRBV12-3/TRBV12-4
DNA: TGTGCCAGCAGTCCGGGCTCCTCTGGAAACACCATATATTTT
CDR3: CASSPGSSGNTIYF

J: TRBJ1-5
D: .
size: few
V: TRBV6-1
DNA: TGTGCCAGCAGTTCCGGGACGAATAGCAATCAGCCCCAGCATTTT
CDR3: CASSSGTNSNQPQHF

J: TRBJ2-7
D: TRBD1
size: many
V: TRBV19
DNA: TGTGCCAGTAGTACTCCCGGGACAGCCGCCGTCGAGCAGTACTTC
CDR3: CASSTPGTAAVEQYF

J: TRBJ2-1
D: .
size: few
V: TRBV4-1
DNA: TGCGCCAGCAGCCAAGCGGTAGCCCATGAGCAGTTCTTC
CDR3: CASSQAVAHEQFF

J: TRBJ1-1
D: TRBD1
size: many
V: TRBV20-1
DNA: TGCAGTGCTAGATCAGTGGGGACAGGGCAAGCTTTCTTT
CDR3: CSARSVGTGQAFF

J: TRBJ1-1
D: .
size: .
V: TRBV3-1
DNA: TGTGCCAGCAGCCAAGACCCAGGGTTGGCTGAAGCTTTCTTT
CDR3: CASSQDPGLAEAFF

J: TRBJ2-1
D: TRBD2
size: .
V: TRBV5-1
DNA: TGCGCCAGCAGCTTGCCCGAAGCGGGAAGCTCCTACAATGAGCAGTTCTTC
CDR3: CASSLPEAGSSYNEQFF

J: TRBJ2-7
D: .
size: .
V: TRBV28
DNA: TGTGCCAGCAGTCTTGTGGGTATCAACTACGAGCAGTACTTC
CDR3: CASSLVGINYEQYF

J: TRBJ1-2
D: .
size: few
V: TRBV20-1
DNA: TGCAGTGCTAGCGAGGGGGGGGCTAACTATGGCTACACCTTC
CDR3: CSASEGGANYGYTF

J: TRBJ1-6
D: .
size: many
V: TRBV28
DNA: TGTGCCAGCAGTTTTTTCTCTGATTCACCCCTCCCTTTT
CDR3: CASSFFSDSPLPF

J: TRBJ2-1
D: .
size: many
V: TRBV24-1
DNA: TGTGCCACCAGTGATCCTCCGGGGCTCCTCAATGAGCAGTTCTTC
CDR3: CATSDPPGLLNEQFF

J: TRBJ2-3
D: .
size: .
V: TRBV7-6
DNA: TGTGCCAGCAGCTTAGGGTACGGGCGACACGATACGCAGTATTTT
CDR3: CASSLGYGRHDTQYF

J: TRBJ1-2
D: .
size: few
V: TRBV29-1
DNA: TGCAGCGTTGACAGGGGCTATGGCTACACCTTC
CDR3: CSVDRGYGYTF

J: TRBJ1-5
D: TRBD1
size: many
V: TRBV10-3
DNA: TGTGCCGTTGGACAGGGCAGTCAGCCCCAGCATTTT
CDR3: CAVGQGSQPQHF

J: TRBJ1-2
D: .
size: many
V: TRBV7-3
DNA: TGTGCCAGTATTTGGGTGATGCCCGGGGGCTATGGCTACACCTTC
CDR3: CASIWVMPGGYGYTF

J: TRBJ1-6
D: .
size: many
V: TRBV20-1
DNA: TGCAGTGCTTCCCAGGGCGGTGGTTCACCCCTCCACTTT
CDR3: CSASQGGGSPLHF

J: TRBJ2-2
D: TRBD2
size: many
V: TRBV20-1
DNA: TGCAGTGCTAGGGATGCGGGACTAGGAAACACCGGGGAGCTGTTTTTT
CDR3: CSARDAGLGNTGELFF

J: TRBJ1-1
D: TRBD1
size: few
V: TRBV9
DNA: TGTGCCAGCAGCGTAGCAGGGGGGACGAACACTGAAGCTTTCTTT
CDR3: CASSVAGGTNTEAFF

J: TRBJ2-5
D: TRBD2
size: many
V: TRBV6-5
DNA: TGTGCCAGCATCTCTACGGGGGGGGTCCAAGAGACCCAGTACTTC
CDR3: CASISTGGVQETQYF

J: TRBJ2-5
D: TRBD1
size: many
V: TRBV10-3
DNA: TGTGCCATCAGTTACCGGGACAGGGGCCAAGAGACCCAGTACTTC
CDR3: CAISYRDRGQETQYF

J: TRBJ2-7
D: .
size: .
V: TRBV27
DNA: TGTGCCAGCAGTCCGGCGGGGTACAACGAGCAGTACTTC
CDR3: CASSPAGYNEQYF

J: TRBJ2-7
D: .
size: few
V: TRBV18
DNA: TGTGCCAGCTCACCACCTTCCAGGGCGGGGTACGAGCAGTACTTC
CDR3: CASSPPSRAGYEQYF

J: TRBJ2-3
D: TRBD2
size: many
V: TRBV20-1
DNA: TGCAGTGCCCAAAGCGGGAGTCTCTCAGATACGCAGTATTTT
CDR3: CSAQSGSLSDTQYF

J: TRBJ2-1
D: TRBD2
size: many
V: TRBV20-1
DNA: TGCAGTGCTTCAACTAGCGGGAGCAATGAGCAGTTCTTC
CDR3: CSASTSGSNEQFF

J: TRBJ1-2
D: .
size: few
V: TRBV12-3/TRBV12-4
DNA: TGTGCCAGCAGCGCCGACATATCTAACTATGGCTACACCTTC
CDR3: CASSADISNYGYTF

J: TRBJ2-7
D: .
size: few
V: TRBV6-5
DNA: TGTGCCAGCAGTTACTCGGGGGTAATGGCGGAATTCTACGAGCAGTACTTC
CDR3: CASSYSGVMAEFYEQYF

J: TRBJ1-6
D: .
size: .
V: TRBV20-1
DNA: TGCAGTGCTAGAGGAGGTAGCTCCTATAATTCACCCCTCCACTTT
CDR3: CSARGGSSYNSPLHF

J: TRBJ2-7
D: .
size: many
V: TRBV21-1
DNA: TGTGCCAGCAGCGGACGGGACATTTTCTCCTACGAGCAGTACTTC
CDR3: CASSGRDIFSYEQYF

J: TRBJ1-6
D: .
size: .
V: TRBV9
DNA: TGTGCCAGCAGCGCGGGGATTGGGTCACCCCTCCACTTT
CDR3: CASSAGIGSPLHF

J: TRBJ2-2
D: .
size: many
V: TRBV27
DNA: TGTGCCAGCAAACTAGACGGAGTTTACACCGGGGAGCTGTTTTTT
CDR3: CASKLDGVYTGELFF

J: TRBJ2-3
D: .
size: .
V: TRBV12-3/TRBV12-4
DNA: TGTGCCAGCAGTCTAGTGGGTGGAGGAGATACGCAGTATTTT
CDR3: CASSLVGGGDTQYF

J: TRBJ1-5
D: .
size: many
V: TRBV12-3/TRBV12-4
DNA: TGTGCCAGCAGTTTATGGGGGAAAGGTCAGCCCCAGCATTTT
CDR3: CASSLWGKGQPQHF

J: TRBJ2-6
D: .
size: few
V: TRBV12-3/TRBV12-4
DNA: TGTGCCAGCAGTTTATGGGACACTGTATTTCTTGGGGCCAACGTCCTGACTTTC
CDR3: CASSLWDTVFLGANVLTF

J: TRBJ1-1
D: TRBD1
size: few
V: TRBV10-2
DNA: TGCGCCAGCAGGCAACAGGGGGTGAACACTGAAGCTTTCTTT
CDR3: CASRQQGVNTEAFF

J: TRBJ1-1
D: TRBD1
size: many
V: TRBV6-5
DNA: TGTGCCAGCCGGAGGGGGCGAAAGAACACTGAAGCTTTCTTT
CDR3: CASRRGRKNTEAFF

J: TRBJ1-1
D: TRBD1
size: many
V: TRBV9
DNA: TGTGCCAGCAGCGGGACAGGCACTGAAGCTTTCTTT
CDR3: CASSGTGTEAFF

J: TRBJ2-2
D: TRBD1
size: few
V: TRBV27
DNA: TGTGCCAGCAGTTTGTCAGGGGGCGCCGCCGGGGAGCTGTTTTTT
CDR3: CASSLSGGAAGELFF

J: TRBJ2-7
D: TRBD1
size: many
V: TRBV12-3/TRBV12-4
DNA: TGTGCCAGCGGGGGGACAGGGAAATACGAGCAGTACTTC
CDR3: CASGGTGKYEQYF

J: TRBJ2-1
D: .
size: many
V: TRBV6-2/TRBV6-3
DNA: TGTGCCAGCAGTTACTCGGACTACAATGAGCAGTTCTTC
CDR3: CASSYSDYNEQFF

J: TRBJ2-5
D: TRBD2
size: many
V: TRBV7-9
DNA: TGTGCCAGCAGCCCATCAACCGGGACTAGCGGGAGAGTGGAGACCCAGTACTTC
CDR3: CASSPSTGTSGRVETQYF

J: TRBJ1-6
D: TRBD1
size: .
V: TRBV3-1
DNA: TGTGCCAGCAGGACCGGGACAGGGCCCTCACCCCTCCACTTT
CDR3: CASRTGTGPSPLHF

J: TRBJ2-7
D: TRBD1
size: many
V: TRBV5-1
DNA: TGCGCCAGCAGCTGGGGACAGGCGGGGTCCTACGAGCAGTACTTC
CDR3: CASSWGQAGSYEQYF

J: TRBJ1-5
D: .
size: many
V: TRBV19
DNA: TGTGCCAGTAGCTTGGGGTGGGGGCTCAAGAAGCCCCAGCATTTT
CDR3: CASSLGWGLKKPQHF

J: TRBJ2-3
D: TRBD2
size: many
V: TRBV20-1
DNA: TGCAGTGCTTCAAAGGGACTAGCGGCAGATACGCAGTATTTT
CDR3: CSASKGLAADTQYF

J: TRBJ1-1
D: .
size: few
V: TRBV5-1
DNA: TGCGCCAGCAGCTTGGTCGACGCAATAAACACTGAAGCTTTCTTT
CDR3: CASSLVDAINTEAFF

J: TRBJ2-1
D: TRBD2
size: many
V: TRBV13
DNA: TGTGCCAGCAGCCTAATAGCGGGAGGCTACAATGAGCAGTTCTTC
CDR3: CASSLIAGGYNEQFF

J: TRBJ2-7
D: .
size: many
V: TRBV28
DNA: TGTGCCAGCAGTTTTACGGGAGCGAGGTACGAGCAGTACTTC
CDR3: CASSFTGARYEQYF

J: TRBJ1-3
D: .
size: many
V: TRBV2
DNA: TGTGCCAGCAGTGGACGGGAGACGGCCAGCTCTGGAAACACCATATATTTT
CDR3: CASSGRETASSGNTIYF

J: TRBJ1-4
D: TRBD1
size: many
V: TRBV5-6
DNA: TGTGCCAGCAGCCGACGGACAGGGGCGGGCGAAAAACTGTTTTTT
CDR3: CASSRRTGAGEKLFF

J: TRBJ2-7
D: TRBD1
size: .
V: TRBV30
DNA: TGTGCCTTCCAACAGGGGCACCCGGGCGAGCAGTACTTC
CDR3: CAFQQGHPGEQYF

J: TRBJ2-1
D: .
size: many
V: TRBV6-4
DNA: TGTGCCAGCAGTGACTCCGGAGTAACAAATGAGCAGTTCTTC
CDR3: CASSDSGVTNEQFF

J: TRBJ2-3
D: .
size: many
V: TRBV1
DNA: TGCACCAGCAGCCGGCTAGCGACAGATACGCAGTATTTT
CDR3: CTSSRLATDTQYF